This is a list of T cell receptor beta chains from one sample in a study of blood T cell repertoires in COVID-19. Here immunoSEQ multiplex PCR was the method, and the copy in TCRdb shows in-frame clones only, minus some. The sample includes tens of thousands of clones, about four fifths seen only once; the top ten take under 25%. The sample consisted of peripheral blood. The source of these receptors is a man younger than 40 with COVID-19, enrolled during active disease. Each CDR3 is given with its conserved first and last residue.

CDR3aa: CASSHPQGMEYF
j_gene: TRBJ2-7
v_gene: TRBV3-1/TRBV3-2

CDR3aa: CASSVRLGQGADEQFF
j_gene: TRBJ2-1
v_gene: TRBV9

CDR3aa: CASRTGGASTDTQYF
j_gene: TRBJ2-3
v_gene: TRBV11-3

CDR3aa: CASSPEGLAGSEQFF
j_gene: TRBJ2-1
v_gene: TRBV7-8

CDR3aa: CASSSKRNTQYF
j_gene: TRBJ2-3
v_gene: TRBV7-9

CDR3aa: CASRRASGQPQHF
j_gene: TRBJ1-5
v_gene: TRBV12-3/TRBV12-4

CDR3aa: CASSIQGHTEAFF
j_gene: TRBJ1-1
v_gene: TRBV9

CDR3aa: CASSQQGGYNEQFF
j_gene: TRBJ2-1
v_gene: TRBV10-2

CDR3aa: CASRLGGVLRLLSPLHF
j_gene: TRBJ1-6
v_gene: TRBV10-1

CDR3aa: CSVRWTADYGYTF
j_gene: TRBJ1-2
v_gene: TRBV29-1

CDR3aa: CASSLGLRETQYF
j_gene: TRBJ2-5
v_gene: TRBV11-3

CDR3aa: CASSQEKSGPLSSYEQYF
j_gene: TRBJ2-7
v_gene: TRBV14

CDR3aa: CASSSDRGLGQPQHF
j_gene: TRBJ1-5
v_gene: TRBV7-9

CDR3aa: CASSYTDTQYF
j_gene: TRBJ2-3
v_gene: TRBV18

CDR3aa: CASSLTRENEQFF
j_gene: TRBJ2-1
v_gene: TRBV7-3

CDR3aa: CAWSGSPGGYTF
j_gene: TRBJ1-2
v_gene: TRBV30

CDR3aa: CASGFYRDGYTF
j_gene: TRBJ1-2
v_gene: TRBV12-3/TRBV12-4

CDR3aa: CASSFRAGGRTGELFF
j_gene: TRBJ2-2
v_gene: TRBV7-2

CDR3aa: CASSTGLAEQFF
j_gene: TRBJ2-1
v_gene: TRBV19

CDR3aa: CASNSGGDYGYTF
j_gene: TRBJ1-2
v_gene: TRBV19

CDR3aa: CASRHPTARGRADTQYF
j_gene: TRBJ2-3
v_gene: TRBV7-3

CDR3aa: CASRSPGLEYEQYF
j_gene: TRBJ2-7
v_gene: TRBV28

CDR3aa: CASSPNRGEQYF
j_gene: TRBJ2-7
v_gene: TRBV12-3/TRBV12-4

CDR3aa: CSASGLHYTF
j_gene: TRBJ1-2
v_gene: TRBV20-1

CDR3aa: CASSQEEGTGSNEQFF
j_gene: TRBJ2-1
v_gene: TRBV4-2

CDR3aa: CASSFEARETQYF
j_gene: TRBJ2-5
v_gene: TRBV5-6

CDR3aa: CAISGTGERQYF
j_gene: TRBJ2-7
v_gene: TRBV10-3

CDR3aa: CASSLAEVGGQETQYF
j_gene: TRBJ2-5
v_gene: TRBV3-1/TRBV3-2

CDR3aa: CASKAQRDRGGGTQYF
j_gene: TRBJ2-3
v_gene: TRBV6-8

CDR3aa: CASPRRAYEQYF
j_gene: TRBJ2-7
v_gene: TRBV27

CDR3aa: CASSWGGEYEQYF
j_gene: TRBJ2-7
v_gene: TRBV19

CDR3aa: CASRPPGQVHEQYF
j_gene: TRBJ2-7
v_gene: TRBV28

CDR3aa: CAWDRGETQYF
j_gene: TRBJ2-5
v_gene: TRBV30